This TCR beta chain was sequenced in a study of PD-L1 blockade in urothelial cancer. Some clones are missing from TCRdb's copy, which holds only in-frame ones; the method was immunoSEQ multiplex PCR. Of tens of thousands of clones in the sample, more than 75% were seen once. To note about this clone: Its antigen is unidentified.

This CDR3 contains 10 residues. Germline values: CDR1 SQVTM, CDR2 ANQGSEA. Broader study findings: Lower pretreatment blood TCR clonality, under the median, predicted better survival, researchers reported. Expansion of tumor-associated blood clones at 3 weeks was greater in durable-benefit patients.

The material was PBMCs, obtained around atezolizumab (anti-PD-L1) treatment. This TCR was sampled from a man aged 65 to 85 with urothelial cancer. The J gene is TRBJ2-5, the V gene TRBV29-1, with D possibly matching TRBD1 (6 bases). CDR3 sequence reads: CTTGQETQYF. CDR3 bases: TGCACCACAGGGCAAGAGACCCAGTACTTC.